The 32 T cell receptor beta chains listed next were all sequenced from one sample in a study of spatial heterogeneity in lung cancer (dated by TCRdb to the late 2010s). Library preparation used 5' RACE. Sequencing was carried out with a NextSeq 500. TCRdb reanalyzed the raw reads on its own, using fastp at Q25 for trimming and MiXCR for clone calling, and kept in-frame beta chains. Rows matching on CDR3 protein sequence are summarized as one entry with the most common DNA and genes. This sample has roughly 120,000 distinct CDR3 sequences in its table, and 10% to 15% of those were observed once. The biggest ten clones account for approximately 17% of the sample. Explained via the paper, the time point label denotes: blood at routine non-recurrence follow-up after resection. TCR sequencing used whole RNA extracted from tumor and nontumor lung tissue, or from cryopreserved PBMC samples, without cell sorting.

The sample consisted of PBMCs, taken at follow-up. These receptors originate from a male donor with early-stage non-small cell lung cancer.

This clonotype was seen only a few times. The chain has TRBV28 and TRBJ2-1, with 9 bases matching TRBD2. Per germline, CDR1 MDHEN and CDR2 SYDVKM. This CDR3 has 15 amino acids. The V and J ends lost 10 bases and 4 bases, in that order; junction bases with no gene match: 11. The CDR3 coding sequence is TGTGCCACCACGATGGCGGGGGGGTTTTACAATGAGCAGTTCTTC. This gives the protein CATTMAGGFYNEQFF.

The chain recombines TRBV6-1 with TRBJ1-4; D ambiguous. Per germline, CDR1 MNHNS and CDR2 SASEGT. This CDR3 spans 13 amino acids. Trimming removed 3 bases from V and 6 bases from J, with 8 bases in between. The CDR3 spells CASSDGGDEKLFF. The CDR3 DNA reads TGTGCCAGCAGTGACGGCGGAGATGAAAAACTGTTTTTT.

The V call is TRBV18, the J call TRBJ2-7; D ambiguous. V gave up 2 bases and J gave up 3 bases, with 5 bases separating them. CDR1 KGHSH and CDR2 LQKENI come from the germline V gene. The CDR3 runs 12 residues. The CDR3 bases are TGTGCCAGCTCACCAGGCGGCTACGAGCAGTACTTC. Its protein is CASSPGGYEQYF.

The CDR3 spells CSARNGLLNSPLHF. The CDR3 DNA sequence: TGCAGTGCTAGGAACGGTCTGCTGAATTCACCCCTCCACTTT. The chain uses TRBV20-1 and TRBJ1-6; D remains unclear. Trimming removed 3 bases at V and 7 bases at J, with 13 bases between. Germline-derived CDR1 and CDR2 are DFQATT and SNEGSKA (reference sequence). The CDR3 is 14 residues long.

The gene calls are TRBV6-5 and TRBJ1-1; D perhaps matches TRBD1 (6 bases). CDR1 and CDR2 (germline): MNHEY, SVGAGI. The CDR3 consists of 13 residues. The V gene lost 6 bases and the J gene lost 2 bases, with 10 bases spanning the gap. This CDR3 reads CASRDRSNTEAFF. The CDR3 DNA sequence: TGTGCCAGCAGGGACAGATCAAACACTGAAGCTTTCTTT.

The V and J genes are TRBV21-1 and TRBJ1-1; the table's TRBD1 call for D was not verified on the DNA. TRBV21-1 is deemed a pseudogene. This CDR3 has 16 amino acids. The CDR3: CASSKPDRGNNTEAFF. Here the CDR3 DNA reads TGTGCCAGCAGCAAACCGGACAGGGGAAATAACACTGAAGCTTTCTTT.

The sample holds many counts of this clonotype. The V gene is TRBV7-9, the J gene TRBJ1-1, with a tentative D call TRBD1 (5 bases). Germline V CDR1 and CDR2: SEHNR, FQNEAQ (reference sequence). Trimming removed 6 bases at V and 3 bases at J, with 17 bases between. The CDR3 spans 15 residues. CDR3 loop: CASRQAALSDTEAFF. CDR3 DNA: TGTGCCAGCAGACAGGCCGCTTTGTCGGACACTGAAGCTTTCTTT. The variable domain in full, with the rest retrieved from reference TRBV7-9 and TRBJ1-1, is DTGVSQNPRHKITKRGQNVTFRCDPISEHNRLYWYRQTLGQGPEFLTYFQNEAQLEKSRLLSDRFSAERPKGSFSTLEIQRTEQGDSAMYLCASRQAALSDTEAFFGQGTRLTVV.

The chain employs TRBV5-1 and TRBJ1-1; a possible D gene is TRBD1 (6 bases). The CDR3 is made up of 11 amino acids. V was pared by 7 bases and J by 8 bases, with 12 bases between. From germline, CDR1 is SGHRS and CDR2 YFSETQ. The CDR3 here is CASGFGQEAFF. The CDR3 nucleotides read TGCGCCAGCGGATTCGGACAGGAAGCTTTCTTT.

This clonotype has ten or more counts. The gene calls are TRBV13 and TRBJ2-7, with a weak D call TRBD1 (6 bases). Trimming removed 4 bases at V and 6 bases at J, with 13 bases between. This CDR3 region has 13 residues. Germline loops: CDR1 PRHDT, CDR2 FYEKMQ (reference sequence). For the CDR3, the DNA is TGTGCCAGCAGCTATGGGACATTCCCCGAGCAGTACTTC. Encoded protein: CASSYGTFPEQYF.

This clonotype was observed a handful of times. The rearrangement links TRBV19 to TRBJ1-5; TRBD1 is a possible D gene (5 bases). Germline CDR1 and CDR2: LNHDA and SQIVND (reference sequence). V was shortened by 6 bases and J by 4 bases, with 16 bases between the two germline ends. The CDR3 totals 15 residues. DNA of the CDR3: TGTGCCAGTAGATCATGGGGCAGAGAGAATCAGCCCCAGCATTTT. It is translated as CASRSWGRENQPQHF.

This clonotype was recorded at least ten times. The genes are TRBV10-3 and TRBJ2-4; 7 nucleotides agree with TRBD1. After removal of 4 bases from V and 0 bases from J, the junction contained 3 bases not matched to a gene. CDR3 size: 15 residues. Looked up from germline, CDR1 is ENHRY and CDR2 is SYGVKD. The chain's CDR3 is CAISAGQLAKNIQYF. CDR3 in DNA: TGTGCCATCAGTGCGGGACAGCTAGCCAAAAACATTCAGTACTTC.

The V call is TRBV7-9, the J call TRBJ1-2; a weak D match, TRBD1 (6 bases). The CDR3 length is 14 residues. The germline V and J ends were trimmed by 3 bases and 3 bases, with 11 bases remaining between them. The germline CDR1 and CDR2 sequences are SEHNR and FQNEAQ (reference sequence). The CDR3 loop is CASSLGDIYYGYTF. CDR3 DNA: TGTGCCAGCAGCTTGGGGGACATTTACTATGGCTACACCTTC.

This clonotype was detected many times. The rearrangement joins TRBV5-1 to TRBJ1-1; 10 nucleotides agree with TRBD1. Germline CDR1 and CDR2: SGHRS and YFSETQ. Germline trimming cut 4 bases from V and 6 bases from J; bases unmatched to any gene: 9. CDR3 length equals 15 residues. This CDR3 is CASSPRTGGRAEAFF. The CDR3 bases are TGCGCCAGCAGCCCCAGGACAGGGGGAAGGGCTGAAGCTTTCTTT.

This clonotype was seen more than once but under ten times. This chain links TRBV27 with TRBJ1-6; 8 bases align to TRBD1. V lost 2 bases to trimming and J lost 6 bases; unmatched junction nucleotides: 6. Germline V gene sequence: CDR1 MNHEY, CDR2 SMNVEV (reference sequence). This CDR3 has 16 residues. The CDR3: CASSLGDRIINSPLHF. As DNA, the CDR3 is TGTGCCAGCAGTTTAGGGGACAGGATAATTAATTCACCCCTCCACTTT.

This clonotype has a count of ten or more. The rearrangement links TRBV12-5 to TRBJ2-7; possibly TRBD1 or TRBD2 for D (5 bases each). The V and J ends lost 2 bases and 2 bases respectively, with 13 bases between them. CDR3 size: 15 residues. The V gene's germline CDR1 is LGHNT and CDR2 FRNRAP. CDR3 bases: TGTGCTAGTGGTTTGTCCGGGACCCCAACCTACGAGCAGTACTTC. It translates to CASGLSGTPTYEQYF.

A few counts support this clonotype. The rearrangement uses TRBV7-2 and TRBJ2-3; D not certain. The CDR3 contains 14 residues. Per germline, CDR1 SGHTA and CDR2 FQGNSA. V was shortened by 1 base and J by 4 bases, with 9 bases between the two germline ends. CDR3 coding DNA: TGTGCCAGCAGCTTAGGGCCAGCACCAGATACGCAGTATTTT. Protein sequence: CASSLGPAPDTQYF.

V usage is TRBV6-6 and J usage is TRBJ1-2; 10 bases fit TRBD1. V was pared by 7 bases and J by 5 bases, with 7 bases of the junction left unmatched. This CDR3 comprises 14 residues. CDR1 and CDR2 from the germline V gene are MNHNY and SVGAGI (reference sequence). As DNA, the CDR3 is TGTGCCAGCAAGACGACAGGGGGCGTTTATGGCTACACCTTC. Residues: CASKTTGGVYGYTF.

The CDR3 is CATSDVKREVNEQFF. CDR3 in DNA: TGTGCCACCAGTGATGTAAAAAGAGAGGTCAATGAGCAGTTCTTC. The chain uses TRBV24-1 and TRBJ2-1; D uncertain. The germline V gene has CDR1 KGHDR and CDR2 SFDVKD. V lost 3 bases and J 6 bases, leaving 14 bases between the germline ends. This CDR3 spans 15 amino acids.

The V and J genes are TRBV7-2 and TRBJ2-5, with 7 bases fitting TRBD1. CDR3 size: 14 residues. Germline CDR1 is SGHTA and CDR2 is FQGNSA. V shed 3 bases, J shed 5 bases, and the junction held 6 bases outside the gene matches. For the CDR3, the DNA is TGTGCCAGCAGCTTTGGACAGGCCCAGGAGACCCAGTACTTC. Translation: CASSFGQAQETQYF.

This clonotype was found a few times. The gene calls are TRBV11-1 and TRBJ1-2; a weak D match, TRBD1 (5 bases). Trimming pared 1 base from V and 6 bases from J, leaving 6 bases between. The CDR3 runs to 12 residues. CDR1 and CDR2 from the germline V gene are SGHAT and FQDESV (reference sequence). The CDR3, as DNA: TGTGCCAGCAGCTTAGAAGGGGATGGCTACACCTTC. It yields the protein CASSLEGDGYTF.

This clonotype showed up many times. This chain links TRBV12-3 or TRBV12-4 with TRBJ1-2, with a possible D match to TRBD1 (5 bases). The CDR3 contains 11 residues. Between the trimmed V and J ends, which lost 6 bases and 8 bases, there was a span of 10 bases. CDR3 in amino acids: CASSAGRGYTF. In DNA form, the CDR3 reads TGTGCCAGCAGCGCAGGGCGAGGCTACACCTTC.

This clonotype was seen many times. The J gene is TRBJ2-1, the V gene TRBV29-1; D is perhaps TRBD1 (6 bases). Deletions cut 5 bases from V and 6 bases from J, with 17 bases between. Germline CDR1 reads SQVTM; CDR2 reads ANQGSEA. The CDR3 loop spans 14 amino acids. CDR3 in amino acids: CSVRPPGQLNEQFF. Here the CDR3 DNA reads TGCAGCGTTAGGCCCCCGGGACAACTCAATGAGCAGTTCTTC.

The rearrangement links TRBV6-5 to TRBJ1-4; D perhaps matches TRBD1 (5 bases). Trimming left V 7 bases short and J 7 bases short, with 16 bases between. Germline V gives CDR1 MNHEY, CDR2 SVGAGI. The CDR3 is 14 residues long. DNA of the CDR3: TGTGCCAGCACCAACGGGGCAGGGAGTGAAAAACTGTTTTTT. Its translation: CASTNGAGSEKLFF.

This sequence joins TRBV24-1 and TRBJ1-1; 7 bases match TRBD1. The germline CDR1 and CDR2 sequences are KGHDR and SFDVKD. CDR3 length: 17 amino acids. With V trimmed by 6 bases and J by 4 bases, 16 bases remained unmatched. The CDR3 here is CATSSGPDKGARTEAFF. CDR3 coding DNA: TGTGCCACCAGTTCGGGTCCAGACAAGGGGGCGCGCACTGAAGCTTTCTTT.

At least ten counts were recorded for this clonotype. This CDR3 reads CSAPTGGMSPLHF. In nucleotides, the CDR3 is TGCAGTGCTCCGACAGGGGGAATGTCACCCCTCCACTTT. The rearrangement joins TRBV20-1 to TRBJ1-6; TRBD1 matches at 9 bases. CDR1 and CDR2 (germline): DFQATT, SNEGSKA (reference sequence). This CDR3 spans 13 amino acids. V lost 5 bases and J lost 10; bases outside the gene matches: 6.

This clonotype was counted at least ten times. The chain links TRBV5-5 to TRBJ2-1; tentatively, D is TRBD1 (6 bases). The CDR3 covers 15 residues. Germline values: CDR1 SGHKS, CDR2 YYEKEE (reference sequence). Between the trimmed V and J ends, which lost 1 base and 9 bases, there was a span of 17 bases. The DNA of the CDR3 is TGTGCCAGCAGCTTGAAAGAGGGGGAATCGGGTGAGCAGTTCTTC. Translation gives CASSLKEGESGEQFF.

The chain carries TRBV20-1 and TRBJ2-7; TRBD1 is a possible D gene (5 bases). This CDR3 is 11 amino acids long. Trimming stripped 6 bases from V and 2 bases from J, with 8 bases between. Germline V lookup: CDR1 DFQATT, CDR2 SNEGSKA (reference sequence). The CDR3 region is CSAGQAYEQYF. CDR3 DNA sequence: TGCAGTGCGGGGCAGGCCTACGAGCAGTACTTC.

The V and J genes are TRBV29-1 and TRBJ2-7; 7 bases are a match to TRBD1. The V and J ends lost 4 bases and 4 bases, in that order; junction bases with no gene match: 10. The CDR3 totals 14 residues. The V gene's germline CDR1 is SQVTM and CDR2 ANQGSEA. The CDR3 reads CSVVLRGGTYEQYF. CDR3 DNA sequence: TGCAGCGTTGTCCTCCGAGGGGGCACGTACGAGCAGTACTTC.

This clonotype was counted at least ten times. The chain couples TRBV3-1 to TRBJ2-5, with D possibly being TRBD1 (6 bases). Germline CDR1 reads LGHDT; CDR2 reads YNNKEL (reference sequence). This CDR3 is 14 amino acids long. V was shortened by 5 bases and J by 0 bases, with 10 bases between the two germline ends. CDR3 region: CASSNRDNQETQYF. The CDR3 DNA is TGTGCCAGCAGCAACCGGGACAACCAAGAGACCCAGTACTTC.

A few counts support this clonotype. This chain joins TRBV5-1 and TRBJ2-5; D unclear. Germline loops: CDR1 SGHRS, CDR2 YFSETQ. The length of the CDR3 is 15 residues. The V end lost 0 bases, the J end lost 5 bases, and 14 bases lay between the germline ends. DNA of the CDR3: TGCGCCAGCAGCTTGGCCTTGGTGACGCGGGAGACCCAGTACTTC. Residues: CASSLALVTRETQYF. Drawing the rest from reference TRBV5-1 and TRBJ2-5, the complete variable domain is KAGVTQTPRYLIKTRGQQVTLSCSPISGHRSVSWYQQTPGQGLQFLFEYFSETQRNKGNFPGRFSGRQFSNSRSEMNVSTLELGDSALYLCASSLALVTRETQYFGPGTRLLVL.

This clonotype was recorded at least ten times. The CDR3 loop is CASQSVSTNEKLFF. For the CDR3, the DNA is TGTGCCTCCCAGTCTGTTTCAACTAATGAAAAACTGTTTTTT. The chain has TRBV10-3 and TRBJ1-4; no definite D call. CDR1 ENHRY and CDR2 SYGVKD come from the germline V gene. With 11 bases removed from V and 0 bases from J, the gap between germline ends came to 13 bases. The CDR3 runs to 14 residues.

In this sample, this clonotype turned up a few times. This chain connects TRBV25-1 to TRBJ1-1; D gene unclear. Germline assignment: CDR1 MGHDK and CDR2 SYGVNS. The CDR3 loop spans 12 amino acids. Between the trimmed V and J ends, which lost 6 bases and 0 bases, there was a span of 5 bases. This CDR3 is CASRLMNTEAFF. CDR3 in DNA: TGTGCCAGCAGGCTGATGAACACTGAAGCTTTCTTT. The full variable domain, completed using reference TRBV25-1 and TRBJ1-1, is EADIYQTPRYLVIGTGKKITLECSQTMGHDKMYWYQQDPGMELHLIHYSYGVNSTEKGDLSSESTVSRIRTEHFPLTLESARPSHTSQYLCASRLMNTEAFFGQGTRLTVV.